The 19 T cell receptor beta chains below were found in one sample sequenced in a study of blood T cell repertoires in COVID-19 (dated by TCRdb to 2020 to 2022). The library came from the immunoSEQ multiplex PCR assay. TCRdb obtained this table from immuneACCESS and retained in-frame rearrangements with V and J assigned. These tables miss some clones; where compared with another copy, unresolved V genes account for less than half of the shortfall, and the remainder is unexplained. The sample table records tens of thousands of clones; about 90% of these occur just once. Clones ranked in the top ten supply roughly 2.5% of the sample. The sequenced sample was peripheral blood. The receptors were gathered from a human donor in a cohort sampled during active COVID-19.

The chain employs TRBV11-2 and TRBJ1-2; 8 bases match TRBD1. The germline V gene has CDR1 SGHAT and CDR2 FQNNGV. Trimming took 5 bases from V and 7 from J; bases not matched to a gene: 9. The CDR3 covers 14 residues. The CDR3 nucleotides read TGTGCCAGCAGCCCATCGACAGGGGTCAGTGGCTACACCTTC. This encodes CASSPSTGVSGYTF.

The rearrangement joins TRBV6-5 to TRBJ1-4, with D hard to call. CDR3 size: 14 residues. Per the germline V gene, CDR1 is MNHEY and CDR2 is SVGAGI. The germline V and J ends were trimmed by 6 bases and 4 bases, with 12 bases remaining between them. The CDR3 coding sequence is TGTGCCAGCAGCGCCCCGCCTATTAATGAAAAACTGTTTTTT. This sequence encodes CASSAPPINEKLFF.

V and J are TRBV7-2 and TRBJ1-2; D is ambiguous. In germline, CDR1 is SGHTA, CDR2 FQGNSA. The CDR3 extends over 13 amino acids. V gave up 3 bases and J gave up 7 bases, with 12 bases separating them. The CDR3 protein is CASSFSPNLGYTF. CDR3 nucleotide sequence: TGTGCCAGCAGCTTTTCACCTAACCTTGGCTACACCTTC. Complete variable domain (other parts from reference TRBV7-2 and TRBJ1-2): GAGVSQSPSNKVTEKGKDVELRCDPISGHTALYWYRQSLGQGLEFLIYFQGNSAPDKSGLPSDRFSAERTGGSVSTLTIQRTQQEDSAVYLCASSFSPNLGYTFGSGTRLTVV.

The chain couples TRBV2 to TRBJ1-5; 7 positions match TRBD1. Germline V gene sequence: CDR1 SNHLY, CDR2 FYNNEI. This CDR3 spans 16 amino acids. Germline trimming cut 6 bases from V and 3 bases from J; bases unmatched to any gene: 11. The CDR3, as DNA: TGTGCCAGCAGCCCCGAGGGGGGACAGTACAATCAGCCCCAGCATTTT. This codes for CASSPEGGQYNQPQHF. The full variable domain, completed using reference TRBV2 and TRBJ1-5, is EPEVTQTPSHQVTQMGQEVILRCVPISNHLYFYWYRQILGQKVEFLVSFYNNEISEKSEIFDDQFSVERPDGSNFTLKIRSTKLEDSAMYFCASSPEGGQYNQPQHFGDGTRLSIL.

Only a few counts were recorded for this clone. The V gene is TRBV14, the J gene TRBJ1-5; D perhaps matches TRBD1 (6 bases). V was cut by 4 bases and J by 2 bases, with 9 bases left in between. Germline V gene sequence: CDR1 SGHDN, CDR2 FVKESK. The CDR3 is 14 residues long. The CDR3 spells CASSRTGRNQPQHF. In nucleotides, the CDR3 is TGTGCCAGCAGCCGAACAGGGCGCAATCAGCCCCAGCATTTT. Looking up the rest from reference TRBV14 and TRBJ1-5 gives the full variable domain: EAGVTQFPSHSVIEKGQTVTLRCDPISGHDNLYWYRRVMGKEIKFLLHFVKESKQDESGMPNNRFLAERTGGTYSTLKVQPAELEDSGVYFCASSRTGRNQPQHFGDGTRLSIL.

The rearrangement uses TRBV28 and TRBJ2-1; tentatively, D is TRBD1 (7 bases). Per germline, CDR1 MDHEN and CDR2 SYDVKM. V lost 7 bases and J 2 bases, leaving 12 bases between the germline ends. This CDR3 is 14 amino acids long. CDR3 in DNA: TGTGCCAGCATGGAGGGGGCCACCTACAATGAGCAGTTCTTC. Translating gives CASMEGATYNEQFF.

The V and J genes are TRBV19 and TRBJ2-2; maybe TRBD1 (5 bases). CDR3 length equals 12 residues. Trimming took 6 bases from V and 8 from J, leaving 10 bases between them. Germline assignment: CDR1 LNHDA and CDR2 SQIVND (reference sequence). The DNA of the CDR3 is TGTGCCAGTAGCCAAGGGGTTGGGGAGCTGTTTTTT. It yields the protein CASSQGVGELFF.

CDR3 protein: CALDRGGRRETQYF. In nucleotides, the CDR3 is TGTGCCCTCGACCGGGGCGGGAGAAGAGAGACCCAGTACTTC. The chain is built from TRBV7-9 and TRBJ2-5, with 7 bases that match TRBD2. CDR1 is SEHNR and CDR2 is FQNEAQ in the germline V gene (reference sequence). The CDR3 has 14 amino acids. With V trimmed by 11 bases and J by 4 bases, 13 bases remained unmatched.

This clone was recorded only once. J is TRBJ1-4 and V is TRBV27, with D perhaps matching TRBD1 (5 bases). The germline V gene has CDR1 MNHEY and CDR2 SMNVEV (reference sequence). The CDR3 loop spans 15 amino acids. Trimming cost V 6 bases and J 3 bases, with 14 bases left between them. The CDR3 loop is CASREVGGANEKLFF. CDR3 bases: TGTGCCAGCAGGGAAGTGGGGGGGGCTAATGAAAAACTGTTTTTT.

The CDR3 protein is CASSQVSSGGAGDTQYF. The CDR3 bases are TGCGCCAGCAGCCAAGTGTCTAGCGGGGGGGCCGGAGATACGCAGTATTTT. V and J are TRBV4-3 and TRBJ2-3; TRBD2 matches at 12 bases. Per the germline V gene, CDR1 is LGHNA and CDR2 is YSLEER. The CDR3 sequence is 17 residues long. After removal of 1 base from V and 5 bases from J, the junction contained 7 bases not matched to a gene.

The chain couples TRBV4-2 to TRBJ2-2, with 14 bases identical to TRBD2. J was trimmed by 5 bases and V by 4 bases; bases with no gene match: 12. The germline gives CDR1 LGHNA, CDR2 YNFKEQ. The CDR3 is 19 residues long. The CDR3 region is CASSPHIGLAGGGTGELFF. In DNA form, the CDR3 reads TGTGCCAGCAGCCCCCACATTGGACTAGCGGGAGGAGGAACCGGGGAGCTGTTTTTT.

The V gene is TRBV2, the J gene TRBJ1-1; D may be TRBD1 (5 bases). Germline lookup yields CDR1 SNHLY and CDR2 FYNNEI. V lost 7 bases and J lost 1, with 7 bases in between. The CDR3 consists of 12 residues. The CDR3 loop reads CASTGSNTEAFF. CDR3 sequence (DNA): TGTGCCAGCACAGGGTCGAACACTGAAGCTTTCTTT.

The J gene is TRBJ1-6, the V gene TRBV28, with D tentatively TRBD1 (6 bases). The V end was cut by 3 bases, the J end by 5 bases, with 14 bases between. CDR1 and CDR2 from the germline V gene are MDHEN and SYDVKM. The length of the CDR3 is 16 residues. The CDR3: CASSLDPTGNNSPLHF. CDR3 DNA sequence: TGTGCCAGCAGTTTGGATCCCACAGGGAATAATTCACCCCTCCACTTT.

The V call is TRBV11-3, the J call TRBJ2-1, with 8 positions matching TRBD2. Germline trimming cut 6 bases from V and 8 bases from J; bases unmatched to any gene: 3. This CDR3 spans 12 amino acids. Looked up from germline, CDR1 is SGHNT and CDR2 is YENEEA. CDR3: CASSREGDEQFF. The CDR3 DNA reads as TGTGCCAGCAGTCGGGAGGGGGATGAGCAGTTCTTC.

The rearrangement uses TRBV9 and TRBJ1-1; TRBD1 agrees at 7 bases. This CDR3 comprises 15 residues. The ends lost 0 bases at V and 2 bases at J; junction bases unmatched: 4. The germline V gene has CDR1 SGDLS and CDR2 YYNGEE. CDR3 sequence: CASSVDRGGNTEAFF. The CDR3 region has the DNA TGTGCCAGCAGCGTAGACAGGGGAGGAAACACTGAAGCTTTCTTT. The full variable domain, its missing parts supplied by reference TRBV9 and TRBJ1-1, is DSGVTQTPKHLITATGQRVTLRCSPRSGDLSVYWYQQSLDQGLQFLIQYYNGEERAKGNILERFSAQQFPDLHSELNLSSLELGDSALYFCASSVDRGGNTEAFFGQGTRLTVV.

This chain connects TRBV5-1 to TRBJ1-2; D is possibly TRBD1 (6 bases). Germline-derived CDR1 and CDR2 are SGHRS and YFSETQ. Trimming took 5 bases from V and 4 from J, leaving 15 bases between them. The CDR3 consists of 14 residues. CDR3 sequence reads: CASREQGSAYGYTF. For the CDR3, the DNA is TGCGCCAGCAGAGAACAGGGATCAGCCTATGGCTACACCTTC.

The V call is TRBV7-2, the J call TRBJ2-1; 7 positions match TRBD1. V trimming: 5 bases; J trimming: 8 bases; junction bases outside the gene matches: 15. Germline V gene lookup returns CDR1 SGHTA and CDR2 FQGNSA. The CDR3 has 16 amino acids. CDR3 residues: CASSRESTGLFYEQFF. The DNA of the CDR3 is TGTGCCAGCAGCAGAGAATCGACAGGGCTCTTCTATGAGCAGTTCTTC.

This sequence joins TRBV7-9 and TRBJ1-4, with D tentatively TRBD1 (5 bases). V lost 5 bases and J lost 4, with 11 bases in between. The CDR3 has 14 amino acids. Germline loops: CDR1 SEHNR, CDR2 FQNEAQ (reference sequence). CDR3 in amino acids: CASSLGQGNEKLFF. The DNA for the CDR3 is TGTGCCAGCAGCCTGGGGCAGGGTAATGAAAAACTGTTTTTT.

The genes are TRBV18 and TRBJ2-3; possible D gene TRBD1, 6 bases. This CDR3 has 16 residues. The germline V gene has CDR1 KGHSH and CDR2 LQKENI. V dropped 2 bases and J dropped 1 base, with 13 bases sitting between them. DNA of the CDR3: TGTGCCAGCTCACCATTCACAGGGTTTGGCACAGATACGCAGTATTTT. Its translation: CASSPFTGFGTDTQYF.